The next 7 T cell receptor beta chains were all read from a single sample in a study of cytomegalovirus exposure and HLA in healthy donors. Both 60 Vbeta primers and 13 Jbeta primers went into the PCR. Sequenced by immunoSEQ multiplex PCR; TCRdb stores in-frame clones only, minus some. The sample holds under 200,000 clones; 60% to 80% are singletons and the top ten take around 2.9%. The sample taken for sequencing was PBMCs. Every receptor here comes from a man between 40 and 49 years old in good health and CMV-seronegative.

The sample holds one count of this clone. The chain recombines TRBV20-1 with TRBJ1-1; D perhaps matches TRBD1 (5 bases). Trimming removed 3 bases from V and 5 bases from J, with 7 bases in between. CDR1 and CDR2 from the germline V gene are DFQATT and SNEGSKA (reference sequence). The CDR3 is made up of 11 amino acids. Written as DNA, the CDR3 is TGCAGTGCTAGCGGGGGTACTGAAGCTTTCTTT. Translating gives CSASGGTEAFF.

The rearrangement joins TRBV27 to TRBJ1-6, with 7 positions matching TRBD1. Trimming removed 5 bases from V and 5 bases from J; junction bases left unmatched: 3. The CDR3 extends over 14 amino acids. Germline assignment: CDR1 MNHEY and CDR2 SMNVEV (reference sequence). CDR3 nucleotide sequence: TGTGCCAGCAGTCTCGGGACAGATAATTCACCCCTCCACTTT. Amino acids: CASSLGTDNSPLHF.

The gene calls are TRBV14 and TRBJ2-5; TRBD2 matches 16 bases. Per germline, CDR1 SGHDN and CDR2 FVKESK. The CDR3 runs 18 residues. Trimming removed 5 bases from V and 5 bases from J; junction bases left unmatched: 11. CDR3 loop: CASSIQPGLAGGGETQYF. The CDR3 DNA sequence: TGTGCCAGCAGCATCCAACCGGGACTAGCGGGAGGGGGCGAGACCCAGTACTTC. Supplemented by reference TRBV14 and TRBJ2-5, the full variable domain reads EAGVTQFPSHSVIEKGQTVTLRCDPISGHDNLYWYRRVMGKEIKFLLHFVKESKQDESGMPNNRFLAERTGGTYSTLKVQPAELEDSGVYFCASSIQPGLAGGGETQYFGPGTRLLVL.

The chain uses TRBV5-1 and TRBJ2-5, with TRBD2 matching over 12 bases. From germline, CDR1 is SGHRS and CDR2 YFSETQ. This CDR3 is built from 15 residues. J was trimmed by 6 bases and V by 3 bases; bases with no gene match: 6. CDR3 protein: CASSSLAGGPQTQYF. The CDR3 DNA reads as TGCGCCAGCAGCTCTCTAGCGGGAGGGCCCCAGACCCAGTACTTC.

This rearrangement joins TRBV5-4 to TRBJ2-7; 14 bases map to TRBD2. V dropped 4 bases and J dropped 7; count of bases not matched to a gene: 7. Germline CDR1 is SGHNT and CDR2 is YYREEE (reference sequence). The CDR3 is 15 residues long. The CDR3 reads CASSGGLAGVGEQYF. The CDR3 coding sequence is TGTGCCAGCAGCGGGGGACTAGCGGGAGTAGGGGAGCAGTACTTC.

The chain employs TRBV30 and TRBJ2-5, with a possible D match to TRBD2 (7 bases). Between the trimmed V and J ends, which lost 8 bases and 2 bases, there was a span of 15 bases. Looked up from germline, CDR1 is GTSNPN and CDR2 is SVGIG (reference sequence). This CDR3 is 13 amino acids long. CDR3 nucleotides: TGTGCCCCCGGGGGGCTGGTACAAGAGACCCAGTACTTC. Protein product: CAPGGLVQETQYF. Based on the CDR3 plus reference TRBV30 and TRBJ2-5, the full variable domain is SQTIHQWPATLVQPVGSPLSLECTVEGTSNPNLYWYRQAAGRGLQLLFYSVGIGQISSEVPQNLSASRPQDRQFILSSKKLLLSDSGFYLCAPGGLVQETQYFGPGTRLLVL.

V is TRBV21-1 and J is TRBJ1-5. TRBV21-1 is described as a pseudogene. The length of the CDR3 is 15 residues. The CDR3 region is CASSKAKGGGQPQHF. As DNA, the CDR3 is TGTGCCAGCAGCAAAGCGAAGGGAGGCGGTCAGCCCCAGCATTTT.